The rows below give T cell receptor beta chains drawn from one sample of a study of T-cell reconstitution after alpha-beta-depleted transplantation in children. Each CDR3 protein gets one entry after TCRdb re-called the PCR reads with MiXCR. The data contain about 200,000 distinct CDR3 sequences, roughly 14% of them seen just once; the ten biggest clones take up less than 15%. Sequencing used PBMCs from the stem cell graft donor, obtained from the stem cell graft. The receptors here all came from a human donor who donated a stem cell graft to a child with acute lymphoblastic leukemia. Each CDR3 is given with its conserved first and last residue. The order of the fields is V gene, J gene, CDR3 protein.

v_gene: TRBV7-9; j_gene: TRBJ2-7; CDR3aa: CASSLVDSGTQYF
v_gene: TRBV5-1; j_gene: TRBJ2-7; CDR3aa: CASSHLVLDGSYEQYF
v_gene: TRBV4-2; j_gene: TRBJ1-1; CDR3aa: CASSQPAGYTEAFF
v_gene: TRBV7-2; j_gene: TRBJ1-5; CDR3aa: CASSPHRGNNQPQHF
v_gene: TRBV7-9; j_gene: TRBJ2-1; CDR3aa: CASSLANSGGYDNEQFF
v_gene: TRBV5-1; j_gene: TRBJ2-2; CDR3aa: CASRRLAENTRELFF
v_gene: TRBV9; j_gene: TRBJ2-1; CDR3aa: CASSPKPSRSSYNEQFF
v_gene: TRBV20-1; j_gene: TRBJ2-1; CDR3aa: CSARDEAKRSYNEQFF
v_gene: TRBV6-1; j_gene: TRBJ1-2; CDR3aa: CASSASRSVYGYTF
v_gene: TRBV29-1; j_gene: TRBJ2-7; CDR3aa: CSVGSGGGYEQYF
v_gene: TRBV7-9; j_gene: TRBJ1-4; CDR3aa: CASSLRGTNEKLFF
v_gene: TRBV6-1; j_gene: TRBJ2-3; CDR3aa: CASSQRQGTFTDTQYF
v_gene: TRBV28; j_gene: TRBJ2-7; CDR3aa: CASRLGATFPYEQYF
v_gene: TRBV5-6; j_gene: TRBJ1-5; CDR3aa: CASSGGTGDGQPQHF
v_gene: TRBV7-9; j_gene: TRBJ2-5; CDR3aa: CASSSSFLAYQETQYF
v_gene: TRBV29-1; j_gene: TRBJ2-5; CDR3aa: CSVEEFRGRIDETQYF
v_gene: TRBV28; j_gene: TRBJ1-3; CDR3aa: CASSLSGALNGNTIYF
v_gene: TRBV7-2; j_gene: TRBJ1-5; CDR3aa: CASSSVQNQPQHF
v_gene: TRBV25-1; j_gene: TRBJ2-5; CDR3aa: CASSAYPRETQYF
v_gene: TRBV12-3/TRBV12-4; j_gene: TRBJ1-4; CDR3aa: CASSFGQVNEKLFF
v_gene: TRBV28; j_gene: TRBJ1-6; CDR3aa: CASGNGGSPLHF
v_gene: TRBV5-1; j_gene: TRBJ2-7; CDR3aa: CASSLSAQGEYVHEQYF
v_gene: TRBV27; j_gene: TRBJ2-5; CDR3aa: CASSHGARQETQYF
v_gene: TRBV12-3/TRBV12-4; j_gene: TRBJ1-5; CDR3aa: CASSPTGADPPQHF
v_gene: TRBV5-1; j_gene: TRBJ1-2; CDR3aa: CASSLGQGAPSYGYTF
v_gene: TRBV5-1; j_gene: TRBJ2-2; CDR3aa: CASSLVSGRRAGELFF
v_gene: TRBV4-1; j_gene: TRBJ2-5; CDR3aa: CASSPRGNRETQYF
v_gene: TRBV5-1; j_gene: TRBJ2-3; CDR3aa: CASSLEGYGITDTQYF
v_gene: TRBV30; j_gene: TRBJ1-1; CDR3aa: CAWTRQGATEAFF
v_gene: TRBV5-4; j_gene: TRBJ2-5; CDR3aa: CASSPDLRTKETQYF
v_gene: TRBV5-1; j_gene: TRBJ2-1; CDR3aa: CASSRTGTSVYNEQFF
v_gene: TRBV5-1; j_gene: TRBJ2-7; CDR3aa: CASSSGKPPYEQYF
v_gene: TRBV12-3/TRBV12-4; j_gene: TRBJ2-2; CDR3aa: CASTLRSGWGGELFF
v_gene: TRBV5-1; j_gene: TRBJ2-1; CDR3aa: CASSLAIGREVTYNEQFF
v_gene: TRBV12-3/TRBV12-4; j_gene: TRBJ2-2; CDR3aa: CASSLEGYTGELFF
v_gene: TRBV7-8; j_gene: TRBJ2-5; CDR3aa: CASSLVVASGWETQYF
v_gene: TRBV20-1; j_gene: TRBJ2-1; CDR3aa: CSASRPGYRFNEQFF
v_gene: TRBV7-2; j_gene: TRBJ2-1; CDR3aa: CASSLAVPGLAGYFWQFF
v_gene: TRBV5-1; j_gene: TRBJ2-3; CDR3aa: CASSSDNRLASDTQYF
v_gene: TRBV5-1; j_gene: TRBJ2-7; CDR3aa: CASSSGGGRGHEQYF
v_gene: TRBV5-1; j_gene: TRBJ1-2; CDR3aa: CASSLGVREGGYTF
v_gene: TRBV6-6; j_gene: TRBJ2-1; CDR3aa: CASSSTAYEQFF
v_gene: TRBV7-9; j_gene: TRBJ2-1; CDR3aa: CASSSQGLAGARSYNEQFF
v_gene: TRBV5-6; j_gene: TRBJ2-7; CDR3aa: CASSFTSEDYEQYF
v_gene: TRBV5-1; j_gene: TRBJ2-2; CDR3aa: CASSPEGLAGGGNTGELFF
v_gene: TRBV5-1; j_gene: TRBJ2-7; CDR3aa: CASSPNPIQGYEQYF
v_gene: TRBV10-3; j_gene: TRBJ1-1; CDR3aa: CAISEGQGFYTEAFF
v_gene: TRBV28; j_gene: TRBJ1-5; CDR3aa: CASSLPRDMGQPQHF
v_gene: TRBV12-3/TRBV12-4; j_gene: TRBJ1-1; CDR3aa: CASSATRGVEAFF
v_gene: TRBV7-8; j_gene: TRBJ2-1; CDR3aa: CASSLALETYNEQFF
v_gene: TRBV29-1; j_gene: TRBJ2-6; CDR3aa: CSALDILSGANVLTF
v_gene: TRBV20-1; j_gene: TRBJ2-1; CDR3aa: CSATTGTSADNEQFF
v_gene: TRBV5-1; j_gene: TRBJ2-1; CDR3aa: CASSLDRSEDEQFF
v_gene: TRBV29-1; j_gene: TRBJ1-1; CDR3aa: CSGDLRDTEAFF
v_gene: TRBV12-3/TRBV12-4; j_gene: TRBJ2-2; CDR3aa: CASSTGVQPTGELFF